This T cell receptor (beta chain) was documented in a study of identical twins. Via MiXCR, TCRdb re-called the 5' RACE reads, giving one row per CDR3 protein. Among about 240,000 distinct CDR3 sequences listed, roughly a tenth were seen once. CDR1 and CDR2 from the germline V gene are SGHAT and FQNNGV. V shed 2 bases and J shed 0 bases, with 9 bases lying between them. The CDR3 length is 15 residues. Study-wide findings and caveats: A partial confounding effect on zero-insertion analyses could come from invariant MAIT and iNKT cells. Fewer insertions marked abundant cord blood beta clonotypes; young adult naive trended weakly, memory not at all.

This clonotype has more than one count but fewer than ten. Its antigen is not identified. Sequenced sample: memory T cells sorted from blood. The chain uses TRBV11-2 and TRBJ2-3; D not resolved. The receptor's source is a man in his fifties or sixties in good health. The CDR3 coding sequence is TGTGCCAGCAGCTTACTGTTCCCTAGCACAGATACGCAGTATTTT. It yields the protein CASSLLFPSTDTQYF.